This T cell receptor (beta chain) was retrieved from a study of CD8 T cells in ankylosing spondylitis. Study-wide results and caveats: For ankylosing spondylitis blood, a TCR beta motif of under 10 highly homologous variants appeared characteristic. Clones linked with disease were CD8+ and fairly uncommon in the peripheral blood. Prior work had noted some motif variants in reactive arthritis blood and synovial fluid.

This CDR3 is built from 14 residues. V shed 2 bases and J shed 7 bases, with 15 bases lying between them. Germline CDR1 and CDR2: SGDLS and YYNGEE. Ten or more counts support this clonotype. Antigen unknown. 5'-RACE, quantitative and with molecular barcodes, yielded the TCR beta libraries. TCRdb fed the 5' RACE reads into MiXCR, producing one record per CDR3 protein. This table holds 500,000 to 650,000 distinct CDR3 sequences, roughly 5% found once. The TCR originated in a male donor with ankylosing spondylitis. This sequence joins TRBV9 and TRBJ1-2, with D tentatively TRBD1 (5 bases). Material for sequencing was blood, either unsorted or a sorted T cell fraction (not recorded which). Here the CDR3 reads CASSVLSDSGGYTF. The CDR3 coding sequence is TGTGCCAGCAGCGTGCTTTCCGACAGCGGTGGCTACACCTTC.